The clone carrying this T cell receptor beta chain came up a few times. Its target is unknown. This record belongs to a study of T cell responses to AZD1222 COVID-19 vaccine. Overall study findings and caveats: It was only after the peak T cell response that any repertoires were sampled.

This table comes from immunoSEQ multiplex PCR, and its TCRdb copy is limited to in-frame clones, with some not included. The data hold more than 55,000 clones, with 65% to 80% observed a single time. The sample consisted of peripheral blood, taken 28 days after the second AZD1222 dose. This TCR was sampled from an adult who received the AZD1222 COVID-19 vaccine.

The CDR3 sequence: CATSLTGLGEQYF. Here the CDR3 DNA reads TGTGCCACCAGTTTGACAGGGCTGGGAGAGCAGTACTTC. The chain uses TRBV24-1 and TRBJ2-7, with TRBD1 matching 7 bases. CDR3 length: 13 amino acids. V was pared by 6 bases and J by 7 bases, with 8 bases of the junction left unmatched. The germline V gene has CDR1 KGHDR and CDR2 SFDVKD.